The 8 T cell receptor beta chains below were found in one sample sequenced in a study of cytomegalovirus exposure and HLA in healthy donors. The PCR employed 60 Vbeta primers together with 13 Jbeta primers. Generated by immunoSEQ multiplex PCR, the TCRdb table keeps only in-frame clones and is missing some. The sample carries approximately 83,000 clones, approximately 80% recorded once. Input material: PBMCs. All receptors derive from a man aged 18 to 35 in good health and CMV-seronegative.

The J gene is TRBJ2-2, the V gene TRBV9; 10 nucleotides align to TRBD1. The CDR3 consists of 16 residues. Germline V gene sequence: CDR1 SGDLS, CDR2 YYNGEE. The trim removed 4 bases at V and 6 bases at J, leaving 9 bases unmatched. CDR3 sequence reads: CASSRGTGASSGELFF. DNA for the CDR3: TGTGCCAGCAGCCGGGGGACAGGGGCTAGTTCCGGGGAGCTGTTTTTT.

The chain combines TRBV6-4 with TRBJ2-3, with 7 nucleotides matching TRBD1. The germline V gene has CDR1 MRHNA and CDR2 SNTAGT. V gave up 4 bases and J gave up 4 bases; unmatched junction bases: 8. This CDR3 contains 15 residues. Here the CDR3 reads CASSVQGTSADTQYF. The CDR3 DNA is TGTGCCAGCAGTGTACAGGGGACGTCTGCAGATACGCAGTATTTT.

The rearrangement links TRBV14 to TRBJ1-1, with D possibly matching TRBD1 (5 bases). Germline CDR1 and CDR2: SGHDN and FVKESK. The V gene lost 0 bases and the J gene lost 4 bases, with 9 bases spanning the gap. The CDR3 extends over 14 amino acids. CDR3 nucleotides: TGTGCCAGCAGCCAAGATGGGGGGACCACTGAAGCTTTCTTT. Translated: CASSQDGGTTEAFF.

The rearrangement joins TRBV6-1 to TRBJ2-7; D remains unclear. Trimming left V 8 bases short and J 6 bases short, with 11 bases between. Per the germline V gene, CDR1 is MNHNS and CDR2 is SASEGT. This CDR3 is 11 amino acids long. CDR3 nucleotide sequence: TGTGCCAGCGGGCAACTCTCCGAGCAGTACTTC. It yields the protein CASGQLSEQYF.

This clone was seen more than once but under ten times. CDR3 in amino acids: CASSELETGNTGELFF. The CDR3 DNA reads as TGTGCCAGCAGTGAATTGGAGACAGGGAACACCGGGGAGCTGTTTTTT. The rearrangement links TRBV2 to TRBJ2-2; D is possibly TRBD1 (6 bases). CDR1 and CDR2 (germline): SNHLY, FYNNEI. V was trimmed by 2 bases and J by 1 base, leaving 11 bases between them. This CDR3 comprises 16 residues.

J is TRBJ1-5 and V is TRBV12-5; D unclear. The length of the CDR3 is 13 residues. Trimming pared 3 bases from V and 4 bases from J, leaving 7 bases between. The V gene's germline CDR1 is LGHNT and CDR2 FRNRAP. In DNA, the CDR3 is TGTGCTAGTGGTTTTGGTGAGAATCAGCCCCAGCATTTT. It yields the protein CASGFGENQPQHF.

This chain uses TRBV7-2 with TRBJ1-2; 9 bases match TRBD1. The CDR3 contains 14 residues. Germline V gene lookup returns CDR1 SGHTA and CDR2 FQGNSA. The V and J ends lost 5 bases and 8 bases, in that order; junction bases with no gene match: 9. CDR3 nucleotide sequence: TGTGCCAGCAGCCCAGCACAGGGGGCAAAAGGCTACACCTTC. Translation: CASSPAQGAKGYTF. Combining the CDR3 with reference TRBV7-2 and TRBJ1-2 gives the whole variable domain GAGVSQSPSNKVTEKGKDVELRCDPISGHTALYWYRQSLGQGLEFLIYFQGNSAPDKSGLPSDRFSAERTGGSVSTLTIQRTQQEDSAVYLCASSPAQGAKGYTFGSGTRLTVV.

This chain joins TRBV2 and TRBJ2-5; 12 positions agree with TRBD2. CDR1 is SNHLY, CDR2 FYNNEI, per germline. This CDR3 spans 15 amino acids. V lost 2 bases, J lost 5 bases, and 3 bases stayed unmatched. DNA for the CDR3: TGTGCCAGCAGTGAACTAGCGGGGGGGCCGGAGACCCAGTACTTC. Translating gives CASSELAGGPETQYF.